This entry is about one TCR beta chain. Its antigen has not been determined. Base qualities were left out, and no much larger clone turns up one base away. The record originates from a study of T cells in Graves' hyperthyroidism and ophthalmopathy (dated by TCRdb to the late 2010s). About the study as a whole: Peripheral blood was sampled at the time of initial diagnosis, prior to any treatment. A discovery cohort of around 100 patients, roughly 45 with Graves' ophthalmopathy and about 60 with stable Graves' hyperthyroidism, was used to find distinguishing TCR V-J signatures. Whether ophthalmopathy could be predicted prospectively was tested in an independent validation cohort made up of under 20 hyperthyroidism patients plus 17 patients who later progressed to ophthalmopathy. In about 6 Graves' hyperthyroidism patients, the study also compared T-cell repertoires from thyroid tissue with T-cell repertoires from blood. Following sampling, methimazole starting at 30 mg daily was given to hyperthyroidism patients, and high-dose intravenous methylprednisolone was given to ophthalmopathy patients. The paper describes TCR Vbeta CDR3 sequencing of around 130 peripheral blood samples, made up of around 41 ophthalmopathy patients, some 80 hyperthyroidism patients and roughly 17 progressor patients. The 85 to 100 discovery patients were randomly split 7:3 into training and test sets. The investigation overall reported the following: A 13 V-J signature model separated ophthalmopathy from stable hyperthyroidism, with roughly 88% sensitivity and roughly 81% specificity in cross-validation and 80%/75% in testing. No statistical method was used to fix the sample size in advance, and group allocation was not hidden from the investigators. In validation, the model predicted progression to ophthalmopathy with around 71% sensitivity and roughly 75% specificity, a median of around six months before onset. Blood samples also contained most of the expanded thyroid clonotypes (frequency above 0.001), which suggests that blood repertoires may reflect thyroid immune responses.

Hyperthyroidism patients were newly diagnosed, with disease duration under 2 months, and aged 18 to 65 years. The study excluded patients with uncontrolled infections, other autoimmune diseases, pregnancy or lactation. Clinical symptoms, serum thyroxine and TRAb, thyroid ultrasound, and orbital computed tomography formed the basis for the diagnoses. Blood from progressor patients was collected at the time of first diagnosis with hyperthyroidism, before any ophthalmopathy symptoms had appeared. PBMCs were isolated from about 9 ml of fresh peripheral blood by Ficoll-Paque density gradient centrifugation. Progressor patients were first diagnosed with Graves' hyperthyroidism and then developed ophthalmopathy during follow-up. Trizol reagent was used to extract total RNA, and RNA quality was then checked on an Agilent 2100 Bioanalyzer. The germline V end is reduced by 6 bases and the J end by 2 bases; junction bases left unmatched: 20. From its cysteine to its phenylalanine, the CDR3 spans 21 amino acids. CDR3 DNA is the only sequence kept; it has 63 bases, read in frame from the first base. CDR1 and CDR2 are read off the germline V gene as MNHEY and SVGEGT.

Amplification of TCR beta CDR3 regions was carried out from RNA transcripts. For the first round of RT-PCR on the TCR CDR3, the HTBI primer set was used together with the Qiagen OneStep RT-PCR kit. Libraries were constructed in a second round of multiplex PCR, after which size selection and purification were carried out. Paired-end sequencing of the libraries was performed with 100 bp reads on an Illumina HiSeq2000. The study's own analysis went as follows. SOAPnuke was used to process the raw data, removing reads that contained adapters or uncalled bases, had a mean Phred below 15, or lacked an exact match to the constant primer or identifier. High-quality paired reads were merged with COPE v1.2.5, and unique nucleotide sequences were defined as clonotypes. MiTCR v1.1 was used to align the clonotypes against IMGT TRBV, TRBD and TRBJ reference segments. Only V-J combinations with frequency above 0.0001, covering about 99% of repertoires, were analysed. The TCS score was defined as F50 (clonal expansion) divided by E x V (chaos), with BLOSUM62-based TCRdist calculated between CDR3 peptides within each V-J. Welch's t-statistics and random forest reduced some 510 V-J features to 13, which were used in a naive Bayes classifier (R e1071). TCRdb applied fastp at Q25 and MiXCR to the public reads, then kept only in-frame beta chains. Each entry is one CDR3 protein sequence, shown with its most common DNA and genes. The V and J calls and clone size are TCRdb's, not the authors'. Here the sample has about 770,000 distinct CDR3 sequences; under 20% occur a single time. 16% of the sample rests with the top ten.

The sequence came from a woman between 50 and 59 years old with Graves' hyperthyroidism that later progressed to Graves' ophthalmopathy. The chain joins TRBV6-2 or TRBV6-3 to TRBJ2-5; 14 middle bases align to TRBD2. The sequenced material came from blood. CDR3 loop: CASSYTTPGLAGGNAQETQYF. The DNA is TGTGCCAGCAGCTACACTACACCTGGACTAGCGGGGGGAAACGCACAAGAGACCCAGTACTTC.